One sample yielded the 5 T cell receptor delta chains listed below, sequenced in a study of gamma-delta T cells after stem cell transplantation. TCRdb re-processed the RT-PCR reads via CATT. Altogether 11,000 or so delta-chain clones are present, about 38% being singletons, with the ten largest covering under 3.5%. Sequencing was performed on gamma-delta T cells. These receptors all stem from a human donor. It is not recorded whose cells these are; they may come from a transplant donor.

The count of this clone is one. A much larger clone differs by one base, so this may be a read error. The CDR3 bases are TGTGCCTGTGAGACCTACAACTGGGGGATACGGCGTAGCTCCTGGGACACCCGACAGATGTTTTTC. Translated, it gives CACETYNWGIRRSSWDTRQMFF. The chain uses TRDV2 and TRDJ3; 13 bases are a match to TRDD3. With 4 bases clipped from V and 0 bases from J, the junction kept 14 bases outside the gene matches. There are 22 residues in the CDR3. Germline CDR1 reads GEAIGNYY; CDR2 reads EKD.

Only a few counts were recorded for this clone. The V gene is TRDV3, the J gene TRDJ1; TRDD3 agrees at 11 bases. Germline lookup yields CDR1 TVYSNPD and CDR2 GDNSRS (reference sequence). The CDR3 spans 12 residues. V trimming: 5 bases; J trimming: 9 bases; junction bases outside the gene matches: 8. The CDR3 DNA sequence: TGTGCCGCAAACCTGGGGGATACTGAACTCATCTTT. Translated: CAANLGDTELIF. The full variable domain, rest sourced from reference TRDV3 and TRDJ1, is CDKVTQSSPDQTVASGSEVVLLCTYDTVYSNPDLFWYRIRPDYSFQFVFYGDNSRSEGADFTQGRFSVKHILTQKAFHLVISPVRTEDSATYYCAANLGDTELIFGKGTRVTVEP.

This sequence joins TRDV2 and TRDJ1; TRDD3 agrees at 9 bases. Trimming cost V 2 bases and J 8 bases; bases outside gene matches: 11. CDR3 length: 15 amino acids. Germline V CDR1 and CDR2: GEAIGNYY, EKD. As DNA, the CDR3 is TGTGCCTGTGACAGAGGCTGGGGGATTCGGATAAAACTCATCTTT. This sequence encodes CACDRGWGIRIKLIF.

The V gene is TRDV3, the J gene TRDJ1; TRDD3 is a possible D gene (5 bases). The V end lost 5 bases, the J end lost 2 bases, and 12 bases lay between the germline ends. Germline CDR1 is TVYSNPD and CDR2 is GDNSRS (reference sequence). The CDR3 is 12 amino acids. The CDR3 DNA reads TGTGCCATTGGGGTCCCGACCGATAAACTCATCTTT. This encodes CAIGVPTDKLIF.

This clone has a handful of counts. The chain couples TRDV1 to TRDJ1, with a possible D match to TRDD3 (6 bases). CDR1 and CDR2 (germline): TSWWSYY, QGS. The V end lost 1 base, the J end lost 0 bases, and 24 bases lay between the germline ends. The CDR3 sequence is 20 residues long. CDR3 amino acids: CALGERGGGHWVSHTDKLIF. The DNA of the CDR3 is TGTGCTCTTGGGGAACGGGGCGGGGGTCACTGGGTCTCTCACACCGATAAACTCATCTTT.